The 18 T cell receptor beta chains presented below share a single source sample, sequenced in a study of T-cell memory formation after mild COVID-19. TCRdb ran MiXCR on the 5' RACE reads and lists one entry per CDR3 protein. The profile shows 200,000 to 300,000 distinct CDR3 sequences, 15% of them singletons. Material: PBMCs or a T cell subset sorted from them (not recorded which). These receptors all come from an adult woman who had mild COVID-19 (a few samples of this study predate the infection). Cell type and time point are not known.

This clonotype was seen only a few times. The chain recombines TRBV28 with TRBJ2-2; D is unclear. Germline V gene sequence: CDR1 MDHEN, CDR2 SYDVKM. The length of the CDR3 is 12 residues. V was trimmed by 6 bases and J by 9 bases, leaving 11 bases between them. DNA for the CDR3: TGTGCCAGCAGCCTCGTTCCCCGGGAGCTGTTTTTT. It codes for CASSLVPRELFF.

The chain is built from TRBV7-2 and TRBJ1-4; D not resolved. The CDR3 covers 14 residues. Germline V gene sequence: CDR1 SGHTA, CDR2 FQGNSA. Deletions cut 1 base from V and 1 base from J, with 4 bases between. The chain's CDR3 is CASSLGLTNEKLFF. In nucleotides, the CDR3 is TGTGCCAGCAGCTTAGGGTTAACTAATGAAAAACTGTTTTTT.

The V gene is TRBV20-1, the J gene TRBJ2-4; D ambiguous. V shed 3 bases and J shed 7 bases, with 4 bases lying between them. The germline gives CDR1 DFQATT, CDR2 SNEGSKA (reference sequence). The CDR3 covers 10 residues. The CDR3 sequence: CSASGNIQYF. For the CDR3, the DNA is TGCAGTGCTAGTGGGAACATTCAGTACTTC.

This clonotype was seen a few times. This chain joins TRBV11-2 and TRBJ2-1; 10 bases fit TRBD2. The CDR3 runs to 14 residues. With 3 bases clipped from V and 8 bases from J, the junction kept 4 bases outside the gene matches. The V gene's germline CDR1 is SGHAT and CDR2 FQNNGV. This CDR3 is CASSFSGRAHEQFF. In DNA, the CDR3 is TGTGCCAGCAGCTTCAGCGGGAGGGCCCATGAGCAGTTCTTC.

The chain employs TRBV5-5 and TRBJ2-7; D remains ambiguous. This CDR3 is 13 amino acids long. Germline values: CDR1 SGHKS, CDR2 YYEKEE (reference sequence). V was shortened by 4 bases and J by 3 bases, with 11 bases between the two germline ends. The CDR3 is CASSLLPVYEQYF. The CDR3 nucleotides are TGTGCCAGCAGCCTTTTACCGGTCTACGAGCAGTACTTC.

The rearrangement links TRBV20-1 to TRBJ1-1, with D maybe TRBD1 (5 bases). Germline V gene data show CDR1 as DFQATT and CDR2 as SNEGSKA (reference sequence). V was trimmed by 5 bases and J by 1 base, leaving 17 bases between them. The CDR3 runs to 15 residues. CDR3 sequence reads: CSAGNPGRRNTEAFF. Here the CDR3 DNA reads TGCAGTGCTGGCAACCCGGGACGCCGGAACACTGAAGCTTTCTTT.

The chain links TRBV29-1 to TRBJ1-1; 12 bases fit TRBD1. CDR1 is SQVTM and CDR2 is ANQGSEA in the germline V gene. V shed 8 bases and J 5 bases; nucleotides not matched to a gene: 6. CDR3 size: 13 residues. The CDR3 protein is CSFPGQGATEAFF. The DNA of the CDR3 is TGCAGCTTCCCGGGACAGGGGGCTACTGAAGCTTTCTTT.

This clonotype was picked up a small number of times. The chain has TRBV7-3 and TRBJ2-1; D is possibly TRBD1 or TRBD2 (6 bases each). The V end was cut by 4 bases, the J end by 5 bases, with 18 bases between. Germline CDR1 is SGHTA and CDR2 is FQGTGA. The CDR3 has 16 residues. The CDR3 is CASSSKGGGGNNEQFF. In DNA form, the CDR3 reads TGTGCCAGCAGCTCCAAGGGGGGCGGCGGGAACAATGAGCAGTTCTTC.

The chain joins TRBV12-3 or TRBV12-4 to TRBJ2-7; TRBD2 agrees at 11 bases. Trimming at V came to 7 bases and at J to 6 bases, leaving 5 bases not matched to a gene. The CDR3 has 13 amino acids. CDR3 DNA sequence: TGTGCCAGCAAGGTAGCGGGGGGGCCCGAGCAGTACTTC. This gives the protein CASKVAGGPEQYF.

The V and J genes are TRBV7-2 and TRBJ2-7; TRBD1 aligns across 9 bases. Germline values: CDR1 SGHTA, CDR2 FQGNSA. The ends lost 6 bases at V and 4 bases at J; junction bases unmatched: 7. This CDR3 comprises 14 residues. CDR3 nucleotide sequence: TGTGCCAGCAGTCTACTGACAGGGGGTTACGAGCAGTACTTC. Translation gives CASSLLTGGYEQYF.

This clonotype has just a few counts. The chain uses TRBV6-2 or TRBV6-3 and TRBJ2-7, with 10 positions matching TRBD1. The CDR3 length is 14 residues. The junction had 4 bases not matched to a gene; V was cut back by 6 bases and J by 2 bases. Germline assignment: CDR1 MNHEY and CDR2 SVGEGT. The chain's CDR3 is CASRRTGGPYEQYF. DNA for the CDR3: TGTGCCAGCAGACGGACAGGGGGGCCCTACGAGCAGTACTTC.

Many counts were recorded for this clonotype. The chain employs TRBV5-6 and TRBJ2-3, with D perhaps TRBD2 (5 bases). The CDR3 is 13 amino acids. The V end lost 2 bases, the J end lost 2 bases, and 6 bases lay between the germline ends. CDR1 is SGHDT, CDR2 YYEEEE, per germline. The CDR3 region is CASSFGITDTQYF. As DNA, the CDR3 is TGTGCCAGCAGCTTCGGGATCACAGATACGCAGTATTTT.

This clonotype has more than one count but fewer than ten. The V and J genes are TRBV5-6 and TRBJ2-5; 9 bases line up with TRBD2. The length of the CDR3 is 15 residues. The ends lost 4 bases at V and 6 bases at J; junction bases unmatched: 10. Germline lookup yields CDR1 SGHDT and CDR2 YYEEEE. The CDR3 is CASSPFNAGGKTQYF. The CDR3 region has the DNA TGTGCCAGCAGCCCTTTTAATGCGGGGGGGAAGACCCAGTACTTC.

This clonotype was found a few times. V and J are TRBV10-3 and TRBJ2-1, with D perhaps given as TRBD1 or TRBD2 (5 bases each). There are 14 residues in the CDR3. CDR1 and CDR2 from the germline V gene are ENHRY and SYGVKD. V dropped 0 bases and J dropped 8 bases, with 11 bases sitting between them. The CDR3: CAISESTLGDEQFF. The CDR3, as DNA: TGTGCCATCAGTGAGTCGACCTTGGGGGATGAGCAGTTCTTC.

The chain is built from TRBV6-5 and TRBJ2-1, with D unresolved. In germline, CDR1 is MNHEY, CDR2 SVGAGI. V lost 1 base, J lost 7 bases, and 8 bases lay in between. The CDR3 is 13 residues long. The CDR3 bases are TGTGCCAGCAGTTACTTAGAAAGAAATGAGCAGTTCTTC. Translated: CASSYLERNEQFF.

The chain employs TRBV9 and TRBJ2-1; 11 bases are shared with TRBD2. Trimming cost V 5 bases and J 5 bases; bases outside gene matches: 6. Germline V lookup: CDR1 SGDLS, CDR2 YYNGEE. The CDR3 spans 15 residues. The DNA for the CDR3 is TGTGCCAGCAGACCTCCGGGACTAGCGGACAATGAGCAGTTCTTC. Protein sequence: CASRPPGLADNEQFF. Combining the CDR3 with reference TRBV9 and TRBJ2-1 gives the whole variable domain DSGVTQTPKHLITATGQRVTLRCSPRSGDLSVYWYQQSLDQGLQFLIQYYNGEERAKGNILERFSAQQFPDLHSELNLSSLELGDSALYFCASRPPGLADNEQFFGPGTRLTVL.

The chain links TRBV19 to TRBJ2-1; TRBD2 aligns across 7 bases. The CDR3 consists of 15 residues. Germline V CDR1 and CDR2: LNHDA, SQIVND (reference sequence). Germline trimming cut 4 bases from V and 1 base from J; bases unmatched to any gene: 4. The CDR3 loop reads CASSKSGGSYNEQFF. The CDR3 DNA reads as TGTGCCAGTAGTAAGTCGGGGGGTTCCTACAATGAGCAGTTCTTC.

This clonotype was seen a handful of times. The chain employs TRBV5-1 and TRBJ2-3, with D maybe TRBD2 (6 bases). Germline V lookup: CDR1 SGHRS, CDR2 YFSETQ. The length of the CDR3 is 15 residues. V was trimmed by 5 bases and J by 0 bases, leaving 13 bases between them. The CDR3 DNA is TGCGCCAGCAGGACTGCGGGACTTAGCACAGATACGCAGTATTTT. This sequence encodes CASRTAGLSTDTQYF.